The TCR beta chain described here comes from a study of blood T cell repertoires in COVID-19. Study as a whole: Samples of COVID-19 (acute and convalescent) were obtained from the United States, Italy and Spain. T cells, B-cell-depleted T cells, or PBMCs provided the cDNA or gDNA that served as material.

Source study methods: For nucleated cells, counts were estimated from reference gene primer amplification. Method: immunoSEQ multiplex PCR; TCRdb's copy keeps in-frame clones and lacks some. V and J calls and clone size follow that table, whereas D and trimming were derived from the DNA. The sample lists around 95,000 clones, about nine tenths occurring once. CDR1 and CDR2 (germline): SNHLY, FYNNEI. The CDR3 sequence is 15 residues long. V lost 1 base to trimming and J lost 0 bases, with 7 bases between them. The specimen was peripheral blood. The chain carries TRBV2 and TRBJ2-1; possibly TRBD2 for D (5 bases). The source of this sequence is a man aged 50 or older with acute or convalescent COVID-19. The CDR3 sequence is CASSEERGSYNEQFF. CDR3 nucleotide sequence: TGTGCCAGCAGTGAAGAACGGGGCTCCTACAATGAGCAGTTCTTC. Looking up the rest from reference TRBV2 and TRBJ2-1 gives the full variable domain: EPEVTQTPSHQVTQMGQEVILRCVPISNHLYFYWYRQILGQKVEFLVSFYNNEISEKSEIFDDQFSVERPDGSNFTLKIRSTKLEDSAMYFCASSEERGSYNEQFFGPGTRLTVL.